In its sample, the clone carrying this TCR beta chain was seen a few times. Its specificity is unknown. The data belong to a study of human T cells and chemical hapten exposure. Looking at the study overall: Enrolled patients were predominantly female and had alopecia areata, totalis or universalis. Among samples, TCR yields varied mainly because of small differences in pooled library volume.

MiXCR, run by TCRdb on the RACE reads, gives a single entry per CDR3 protein. In the table there are 95,000 to 150,000 distinct CDR3 sequences, 11% of which are singletons. As to time point: patch test 3, about 24 weeks after DPC sensitization. Treatment reported: therapeutic diphenylcyclopropenone sensitization with weekly scalp DPC. V trimming: 4 bases; J trimming: 5 bases; junction bases outside the gene matches: 6. Germline V gives CDR1 SGHKS, CDR2 YYEKEE (reference sequence). The CDR3 is 14 amino acids. Whole-study results and caveats: Patch test score was positively correlated with the counts of TCRs that had expanded at PT1. Those TCRs sitting above 1 in 1000 frequency stayed the same with DPC sensitization.

This TCR was recovered from a woman between 45 and 65 years old with alopecia areata. Some clones in this sample may be carry-over from other donors' samples. The specimen was whole blood, collected in connection with sensitization to the hapten diphenylcyclopropenone (DPC). The rearrangement uses TRBV5-5 and TRBJ1-5; 7 nucleotides agree with TRBD1. CDR3 DNA sequence: TGTGCCAGCAGCGCTGGAGGGGGCGATCAGCCCCAGCATTTT. Protein product: CASSAGGGDQPQHF.